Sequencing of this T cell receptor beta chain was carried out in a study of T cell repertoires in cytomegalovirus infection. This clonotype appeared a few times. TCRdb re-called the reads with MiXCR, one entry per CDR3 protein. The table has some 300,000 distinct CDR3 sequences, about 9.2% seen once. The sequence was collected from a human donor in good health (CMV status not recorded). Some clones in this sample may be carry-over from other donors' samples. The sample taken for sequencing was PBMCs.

CDR3 sequence reads: CSASTPGQGNQPQHF. CDR3 bases: TGCAGTGCTTCCACCCCGGGACAGGGGAATCAGCCCCAGCATTTT. This sequence joins TRBV20-1 and TRBJ1-5, with 10 positions matching TRBD1. V lost 5 bases to trimming and J lost 4 bases; unmatched junction nucleotides: 8. The CDR3 totals 15 residues. Germline lookup yields CDR1 DFQATT and CDR2 SNEGSKA (reference sequence).